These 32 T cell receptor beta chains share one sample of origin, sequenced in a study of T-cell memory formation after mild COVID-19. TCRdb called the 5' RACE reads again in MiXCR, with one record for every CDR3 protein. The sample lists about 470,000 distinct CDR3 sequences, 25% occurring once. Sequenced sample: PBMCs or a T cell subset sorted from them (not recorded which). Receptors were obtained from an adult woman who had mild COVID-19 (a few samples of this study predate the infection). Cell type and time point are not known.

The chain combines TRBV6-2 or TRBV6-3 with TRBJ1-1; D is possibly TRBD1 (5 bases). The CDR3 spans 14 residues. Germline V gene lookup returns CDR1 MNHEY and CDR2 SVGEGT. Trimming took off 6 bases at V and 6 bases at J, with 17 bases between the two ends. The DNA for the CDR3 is TGTGCCAGCAGCCAGGACACCCTGGGGCCTGAAGCTTTCTTT. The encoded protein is CASSQDTLGPEAFF.

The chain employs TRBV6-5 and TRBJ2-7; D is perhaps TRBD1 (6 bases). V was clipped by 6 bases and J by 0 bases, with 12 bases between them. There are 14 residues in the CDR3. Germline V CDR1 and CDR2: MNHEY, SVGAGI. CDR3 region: CASRTGPGSYEQYF. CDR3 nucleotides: TGTGCCAGCAGGACAGGTCCGGGCTCCTACGAGCAGTACTTC.

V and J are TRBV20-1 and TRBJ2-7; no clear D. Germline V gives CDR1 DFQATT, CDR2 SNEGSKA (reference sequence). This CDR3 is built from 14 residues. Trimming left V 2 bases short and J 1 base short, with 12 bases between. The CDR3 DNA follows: TGCAGTGCTAGACTACTTGGGTCGTCCTACGAGCAGTACTTC. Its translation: CSARLLGSSYEQYF.

The CDR3 here is CASSGGTLAPQHF. As DNA, the CDR3 is TGTGCCAGCAGTGGAGGAACGCTTGCGCCCCAGCATTTT. J is TRBJ1-5 and V is TRBV6-1; the D is unclear. Trimming removed 4 bases from V and 9 bases from J, with 13 bases in between. This CDR3 has 13 residues. CDR1 MNHNS and CDR2 SASEGT come from the germline V gene.

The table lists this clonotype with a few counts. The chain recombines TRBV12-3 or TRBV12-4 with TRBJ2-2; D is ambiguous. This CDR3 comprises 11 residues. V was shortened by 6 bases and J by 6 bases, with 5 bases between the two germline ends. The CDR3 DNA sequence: TGTGCCAGCAGACGCCCCGGGGAGCTGTTTTTT. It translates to CASRRPGELFF.

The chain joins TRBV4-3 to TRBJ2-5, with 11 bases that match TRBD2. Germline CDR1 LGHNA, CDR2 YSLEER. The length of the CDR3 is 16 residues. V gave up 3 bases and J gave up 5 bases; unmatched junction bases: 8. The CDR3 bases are TGCGCCAGCAGCCAGGAACTAGCGGGAGCGGGTGAGACCCAGTACTTC. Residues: CASSQELAGAGETQYF.

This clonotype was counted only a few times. CDR3 sequence (DNA): TGTGCCAGCAGCCGGAGACTAGCGGAAGAGACCCAGTACTTC. Protein product: CASSRRLAEETQYF. The chain joins TRBV7-2 to TRBJ2-5; TRBD2 aligns across 9 bases. V shed 5 bases, J shed 3 bases, and the junction held 4 bases outside the gene matches. This CDR3 has 14 residues. The germline gives CDR1 SGHTA, CDR2 FQGNSA.

CDR3 protein: CASSKWAQATSTDTQYF. The CDR3, as DNA: TGTGCCAGCAGCAAATGGGCGCAGGCCACTAGCACAGATACGCAGTATTTT. V and J are TRBV21-1 and TRBJ2-3; the listed D gene, TRBD1, was not tested against the DNA. TRBV21-1 is recorded as a pseudogene. This CDR3 has 17 residues.

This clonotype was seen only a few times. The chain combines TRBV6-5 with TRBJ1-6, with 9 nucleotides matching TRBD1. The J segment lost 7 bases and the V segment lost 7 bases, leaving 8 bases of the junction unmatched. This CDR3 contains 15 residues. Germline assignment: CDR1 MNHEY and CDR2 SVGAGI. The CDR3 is CASTWNRGPNSPLHF. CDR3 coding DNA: TGTGCCAGCACCTGGAACAGGGGGCCGAATTCACCCCTCCACTTT.

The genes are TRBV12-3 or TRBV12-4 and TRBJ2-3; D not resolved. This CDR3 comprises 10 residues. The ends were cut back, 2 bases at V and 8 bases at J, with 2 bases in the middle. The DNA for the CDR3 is TGTGCCAGCAGTTTAAGTACGCAGTATTTT. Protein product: CASSLSTQYF.

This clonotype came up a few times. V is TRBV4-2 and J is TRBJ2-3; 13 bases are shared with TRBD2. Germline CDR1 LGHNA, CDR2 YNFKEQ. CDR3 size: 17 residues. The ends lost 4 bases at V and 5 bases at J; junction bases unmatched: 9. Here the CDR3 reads CASSPRTSGSVVDTQYF. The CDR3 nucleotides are TGTGCCAGCAGCCCCCGGACTAGCGGGAGTGTCGTAGATACGCAGTATTTT.

CDR3 in amino acids: CASSTTGPSEQYF. The CDR3 DNA sequence: TGTGCCAGCAGTACAACGGGGCCGAGTGAGCAGTACTTC. The rearrangement uses TRBV12-3 or TRBV12-4 and TRBJ2-7; possibly TRBD1 or TRBD2 for D (5 bases each). This CDR3 spans 13 amino acids. V gave up 5 bases and J gave up 7 bases, with 15 bases separating them.

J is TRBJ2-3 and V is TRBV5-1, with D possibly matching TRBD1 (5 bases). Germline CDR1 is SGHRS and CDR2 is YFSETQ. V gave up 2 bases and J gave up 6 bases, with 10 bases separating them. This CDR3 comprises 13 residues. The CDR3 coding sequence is TGCGCCAGCAGCTTTGGCAGGGATGATACGCAGTATTTT. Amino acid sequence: CASSFGRDDTQYF.

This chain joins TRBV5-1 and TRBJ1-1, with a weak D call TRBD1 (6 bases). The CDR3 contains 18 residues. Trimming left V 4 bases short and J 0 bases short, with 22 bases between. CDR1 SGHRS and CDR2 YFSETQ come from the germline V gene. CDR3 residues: CASSLPPGAGALNTEAFF. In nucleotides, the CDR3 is TGCGCCAGCAGCCTTCCTCCGGGGGCAGGGGCATTGAACACTGAAGCTTTCTTT. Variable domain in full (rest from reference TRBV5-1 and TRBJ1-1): KAGVTQTPRYLIKTRGQQVTLSCSPISGHRSVSWYQQTPGQGLQFLFEYFSETQRNKGNFPGRFSGRQFSNSRSEMNVSTLELGDSALYLCASSLPPGAGALNTEAFFGQGTRLTVV.

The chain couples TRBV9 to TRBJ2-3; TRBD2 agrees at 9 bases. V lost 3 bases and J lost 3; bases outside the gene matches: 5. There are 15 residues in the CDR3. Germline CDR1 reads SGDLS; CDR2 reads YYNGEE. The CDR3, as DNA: TGTGCCAGCAGCGGGGAAGCGGGAGGTACAGATACGCAGTATTTT. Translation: CASSGEAGGTDTQYF.

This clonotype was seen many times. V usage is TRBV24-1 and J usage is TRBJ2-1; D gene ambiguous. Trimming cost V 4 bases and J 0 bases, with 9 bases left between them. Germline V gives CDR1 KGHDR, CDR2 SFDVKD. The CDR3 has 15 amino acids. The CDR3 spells CATSDSGSSYNEQFF. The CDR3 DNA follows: TGTGCCACCAGTGACTCCGGGTCCTCCTACAATGAGCAGTTCTTC.

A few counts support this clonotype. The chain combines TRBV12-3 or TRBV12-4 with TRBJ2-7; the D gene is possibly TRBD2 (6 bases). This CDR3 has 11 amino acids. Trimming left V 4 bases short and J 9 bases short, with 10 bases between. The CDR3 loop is CASSSGAAQYF. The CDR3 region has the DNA TGTGCCAGCAGTTCGGGAGCGGCGCAGTACTTC.

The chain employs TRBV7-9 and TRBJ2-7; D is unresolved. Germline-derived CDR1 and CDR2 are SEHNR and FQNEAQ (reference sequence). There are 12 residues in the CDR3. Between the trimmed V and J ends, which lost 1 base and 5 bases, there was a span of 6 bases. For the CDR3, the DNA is TGTGCCAGCAGCTTAGTTGTCAACGAGCAGTACTTC. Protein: CASSLVVNEQYF.

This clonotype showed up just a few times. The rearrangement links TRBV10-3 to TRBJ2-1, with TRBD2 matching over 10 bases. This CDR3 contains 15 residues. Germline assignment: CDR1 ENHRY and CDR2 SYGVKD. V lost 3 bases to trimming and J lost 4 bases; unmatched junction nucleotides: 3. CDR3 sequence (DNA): TGTGCCATCAGTGACGGACTAGCGGAATACAATGAGCAGTTCTTC. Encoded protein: CAISDGLAEYNEQFF.

In DNA, the CDR3 is TGTGCCAGCAGCCCTTCTAGCGGGAGAGTTGACTACGAGCAGTACTTC. Encoded protein: CASSPSSGRVDYEQYF. This chain joins TRBV7-2 and TRBJ2-7; 10 bases agree with TRBD2. The junction had 10 bases not matched to a gene; V was cut back by 5 bases and J by 3 bases. The germline gives CDR1 SGHTA, CDR2 FQGNSA. This CDR3 spans 16 amino acids. Looking up the rest from reference TRBV7-2 and TRBJ2-7 gives the full variable domain: GAGVSQSPSNKVTEKGKDVELRCDPISGHTALYWYRQSLGQGLEFLIYFQGNSAPDKSGLPSDRFSAERTGGSVSTLTIQRTQQEDSAVYLCASSPSSGRVDYEQYFGPGTRLTVT.

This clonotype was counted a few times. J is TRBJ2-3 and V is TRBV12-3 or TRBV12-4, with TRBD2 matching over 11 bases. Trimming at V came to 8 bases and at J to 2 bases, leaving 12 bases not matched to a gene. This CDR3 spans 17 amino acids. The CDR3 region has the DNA TGTGCCAGCTCGCCGGGACTAGCGGTGGGTCACACAGATACGCAGTATTTT. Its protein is CASSPGLAVGHTDTQYF.

CDR3 DNA sequence: TGTGCCAGCAGTGCGGGCCGATGGGGAGAGACCCAGTACTTC. Its translation: CASSAGRWGETQYF. The chain combines TRBV2 with TRBJ2-5; D gene uncertain. The CDR3 is made up of 14 amino acids. In germline, CDR1 is SNHLY, CDR2 FYNNEI. The V and J ends lost 4 bases and 4 bases respectively, with 13 bases between them.

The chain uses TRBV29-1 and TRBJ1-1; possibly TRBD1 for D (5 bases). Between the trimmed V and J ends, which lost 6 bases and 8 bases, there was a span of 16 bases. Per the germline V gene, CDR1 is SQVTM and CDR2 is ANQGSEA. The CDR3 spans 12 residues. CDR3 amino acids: CSVAGTLSEAFF. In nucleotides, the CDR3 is TGCAGCGTAGCCGGGACTCTATCCGAAGCTTTCTTT.

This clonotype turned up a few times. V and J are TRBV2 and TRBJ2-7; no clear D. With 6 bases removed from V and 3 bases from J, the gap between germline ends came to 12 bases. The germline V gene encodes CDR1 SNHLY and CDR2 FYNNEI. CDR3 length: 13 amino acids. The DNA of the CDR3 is TGTGCCAGCAGGGCCCCGGCCGGCTACGAGCAGTACTTC. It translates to CASRAPAGYEQYF.

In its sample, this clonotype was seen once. Here the CDR3 DNA reads TGTGCCAGCAAATACAGGGGTGATGAAAAACTGTTTTTT. Protein: CASKYRGDEKLFF. V usage is TRBV2 and J usage is TRBJ1-4; TRBD1 aligns across 7 bases. The CDR3 covers 13 residues. Germline CDR1 reads SNHLY; CDR2 reads FYNNEI. V lost 7 bases to trimming and J lost 6 bases; unmatched junction nucleotides: 5.

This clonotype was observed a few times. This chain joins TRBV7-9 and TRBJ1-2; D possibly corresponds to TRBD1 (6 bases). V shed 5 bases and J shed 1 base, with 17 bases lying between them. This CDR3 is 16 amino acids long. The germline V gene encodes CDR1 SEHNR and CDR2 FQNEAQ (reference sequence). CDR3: CASSPALRGVNYGYTF. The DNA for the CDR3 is TGTGCCAGCAGCCCCGCCTTAAGGGGGGTTAACTATGGCTACACCTTC.

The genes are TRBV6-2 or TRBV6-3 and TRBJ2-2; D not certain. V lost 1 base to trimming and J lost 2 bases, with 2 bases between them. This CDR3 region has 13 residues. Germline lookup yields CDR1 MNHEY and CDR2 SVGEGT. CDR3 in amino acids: CASSYLNTGELFF. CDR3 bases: TGTGCCAGCAGTTACTTAAACACCGGGGAGCTGTTTTTT.

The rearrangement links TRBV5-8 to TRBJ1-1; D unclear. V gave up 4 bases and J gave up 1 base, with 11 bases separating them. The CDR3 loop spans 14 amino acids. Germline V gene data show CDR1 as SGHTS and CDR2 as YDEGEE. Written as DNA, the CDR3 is TGTGCCAGCAGCGACGAGACTTGGAACACTGAAGCTTTCTTT. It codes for CASSDETWNTEAFF.

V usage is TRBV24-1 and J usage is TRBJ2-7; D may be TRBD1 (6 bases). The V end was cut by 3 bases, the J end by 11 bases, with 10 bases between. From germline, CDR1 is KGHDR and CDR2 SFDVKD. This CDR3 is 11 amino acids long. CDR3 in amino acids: CATSDLAGEYF. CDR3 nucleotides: TGTGCCACCAGTGATCTGGCAGGGGAGTACTTC.

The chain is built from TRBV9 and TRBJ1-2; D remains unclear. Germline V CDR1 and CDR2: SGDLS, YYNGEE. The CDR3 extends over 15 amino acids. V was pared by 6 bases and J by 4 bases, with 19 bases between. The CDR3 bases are TGTGCCAGCACTTCAAACTCGGGATTAAGCTATGGCTACACCTTC. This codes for CASTSNSGLSYGYTF.

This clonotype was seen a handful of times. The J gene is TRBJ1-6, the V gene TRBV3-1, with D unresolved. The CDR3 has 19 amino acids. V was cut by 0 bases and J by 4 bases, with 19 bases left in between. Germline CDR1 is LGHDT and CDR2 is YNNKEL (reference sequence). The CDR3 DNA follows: TGTGCCAGCAGCCAAGATCGGCAGGTCGGCCGGTCTTATAATTCACCCCTCCACTTT. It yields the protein CASSQDRQVGRSYNSPLHF.

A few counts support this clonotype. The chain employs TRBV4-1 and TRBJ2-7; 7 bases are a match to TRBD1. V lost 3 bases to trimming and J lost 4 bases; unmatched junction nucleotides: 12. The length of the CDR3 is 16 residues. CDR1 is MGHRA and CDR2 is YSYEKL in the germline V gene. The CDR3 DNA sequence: TGCGCCAGCAGCCACTTCGCGACAGGGATTTATTACGAGCAGTACTTC. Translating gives CASSHFATGIYYEQYF.